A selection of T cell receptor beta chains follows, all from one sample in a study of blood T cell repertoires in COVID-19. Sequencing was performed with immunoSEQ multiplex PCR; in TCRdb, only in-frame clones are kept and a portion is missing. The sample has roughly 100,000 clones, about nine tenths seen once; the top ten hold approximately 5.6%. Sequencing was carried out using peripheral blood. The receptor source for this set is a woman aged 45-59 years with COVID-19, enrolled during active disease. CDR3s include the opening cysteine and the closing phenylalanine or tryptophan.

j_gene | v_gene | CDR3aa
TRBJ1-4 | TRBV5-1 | CASSSDTREKLFF
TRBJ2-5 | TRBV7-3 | CASSSYGETQYF
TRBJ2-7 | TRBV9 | CASSVRDSLVYEQYF
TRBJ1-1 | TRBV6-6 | CASSYWGDEAFF
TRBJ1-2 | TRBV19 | CASTLGQGSGYTF
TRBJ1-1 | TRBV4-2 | CASRQGKGLNTEAFF
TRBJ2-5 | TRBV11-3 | CASSLDEGAGETQYF
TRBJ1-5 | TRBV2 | CASRGHDYSNQPQHF
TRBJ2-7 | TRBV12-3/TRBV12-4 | CASSPVTYEQYF
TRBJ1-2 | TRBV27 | CASSPGTGGIYGYTF
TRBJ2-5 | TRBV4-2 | CASSQDGVAGVQETQYF
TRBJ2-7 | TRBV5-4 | CASSLTGASRNEQYF
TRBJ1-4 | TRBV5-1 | CASSTWTGGNEKLFF
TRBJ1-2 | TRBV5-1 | CASSTGQGNGYTF
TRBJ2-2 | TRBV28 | CASSFGTDTGELFF
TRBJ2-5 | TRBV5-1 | CASSLGQQETQYF
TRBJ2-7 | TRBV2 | CASTGTGSYEQYF
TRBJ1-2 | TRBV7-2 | CASSLALAGGRLDYGYTF
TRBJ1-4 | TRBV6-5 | CASSRTFNEKLFF
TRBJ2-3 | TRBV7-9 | CASSSTGANTQYF
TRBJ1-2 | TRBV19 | CASSLDRGNYGYTF
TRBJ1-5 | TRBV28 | CASKGTAYSNQPQHF
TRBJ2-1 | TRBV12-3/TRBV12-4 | CASRRAGEQFF
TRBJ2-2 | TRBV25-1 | CASSDRDWNTGELFF
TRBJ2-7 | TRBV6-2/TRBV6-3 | CASSFQGGDDEQYF
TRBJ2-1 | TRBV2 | CASSQNNEQFF
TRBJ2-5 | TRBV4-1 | CASSQDRAGGFSETQYF
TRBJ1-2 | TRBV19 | CASKASRGYTF
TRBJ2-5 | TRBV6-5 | CASSSAGRGRGETQYF
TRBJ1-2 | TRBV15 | CATSRAGGGGYTF
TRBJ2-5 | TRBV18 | CATSPGTEETQYF
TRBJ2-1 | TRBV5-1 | CASSPRTSGGANEQFF
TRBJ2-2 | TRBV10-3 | CAISQNTYDTGELFF
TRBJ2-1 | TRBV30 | CAWSVGRGDEQFF
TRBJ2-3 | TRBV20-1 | CSASRSGTDTQYF
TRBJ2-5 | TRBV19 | CASSTSGGETQYF
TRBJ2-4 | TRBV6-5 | CASLQGNIQYF
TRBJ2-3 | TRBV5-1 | CASSPGLYTDTQYF
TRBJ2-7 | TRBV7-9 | CASSPGQISIPYEQYF
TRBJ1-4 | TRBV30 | CAWSVNFATNEKLFF
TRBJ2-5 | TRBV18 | CASSPGQGVETQYF
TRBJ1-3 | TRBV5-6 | CASRYSGSGNTIYF
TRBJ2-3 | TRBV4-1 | CASSQDQGGPSTDTQYF
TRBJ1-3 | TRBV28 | CASSLYLRGQGAHTIYF
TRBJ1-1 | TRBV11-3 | CASSTGQVNTEAFF